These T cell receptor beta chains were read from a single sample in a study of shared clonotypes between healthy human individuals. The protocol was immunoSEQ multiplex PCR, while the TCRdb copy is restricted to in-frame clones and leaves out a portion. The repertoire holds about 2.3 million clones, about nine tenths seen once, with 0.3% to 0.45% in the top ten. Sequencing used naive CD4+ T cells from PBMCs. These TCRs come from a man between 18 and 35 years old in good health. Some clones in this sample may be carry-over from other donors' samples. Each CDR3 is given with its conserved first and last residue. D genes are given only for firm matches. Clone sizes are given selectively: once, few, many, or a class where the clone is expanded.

CDR3aa: CASSSSKLYGYTF; CDR3nt: TGTGCCAGCAGCTCCTCGAAACTCTATGGCTACACCTTC; j_gene: TRBJ1-2; d_gene: -; v_gene: TRBV11-1; abundance: -
CDR3aa: CASSDGLAGANVLTF; CDR3nt: TGTGCCAGCAGTGACGGACTAGCTGGGGCCAACGTCCTGACTTTC; j_gene: TRBJ2-6; d_gene: TRBD2; v_gene: TRBV2; abundance: -
CDR3aa: CASGPGTHTNTGELFF; CDR3nt: TGTGCCAGCGGCCCAGGGACCCATACGAACACCGGGGAGCTGTTTTTT; j_gene: TRBJ2-2; d_gene: -; v_gene: TRBV9; abundance: once
CDR3aa: CASKASLTGELFF; CDR3nt: TGTGCCAGCAAGGCCAGCCTCACCGGGGAGCTGTTTTTT; j_gene: TRBJ2-2; d_gene: -; v_gene: TRBV6-1; abundance: -
CDR3aa: CASSPGRGYSGNTIYF; CDR3nt: TGCGCCAGCAGCCCCGGACGGGGATACTCTGGAAACACCATATATTTT; j_gene: TRBJ1-3; d_gene: -; v_gene: TRBV5-1; abundance: -
CDR3aa: CASSPRLATNEKLFF; CDR3nt: TGTGCCAGCAGTCCTCGGCTTGCAACTAATGAAAAACTGTTTTTT; j_gene: TRBJ1-4; d_gene: -; v_gene: TRBV25-1; abundance: -
CDR3aa: CASSVEDDRVNSPLHF; CDR3nt: TGTGCCAGCAGCGTAGAGGATGACAGGGTGAATTCACCCCTCCACTTT; j_gene: TRBJ1-6; d_gene: TRBD1; v_gene: TRBV9; abundance: -
CDR3aa: CASSIRLAGHTDTQYF; CDR3nt: TGTGCCAGTAGTATAAGACTAGCGGGCCACACAGATACGCAGTATTTT; j_gene: TRBJ2-3; d_gene: TRBD2; v_gene: TRBV19; abundance: -
CDR3aa: CASTTGAGVTGELFF; CDR3nt: TGTGCCAGCACGACCGGGGCCGGTGTCACCGGGGAGCTGTTTTTT; j_gene: TRBJ2-2; d_gene: -; v_gene: TRBV2; abundance: -
CDR3aa: CASSLDEYGYTF; CDR3nt: TGTGCCAGCAGCCTGGATGAATATGGCTACACCTTC; j_gene: TRBJ1-2; d_gene: -; v_gene: TRBV28; abundance: few
CDR3aa: CASSEAYPMGAFF; CDR3nt: TGTGCCAGCAGTGAAGCGTACCCGATGGGGGCTTTCTTT; j_gene: TRBJ1-1; d_gene: -; v_gene: TRBV6-1; abundance: -
CDR3aa: CASSQGVLETQYF; CDR3nt: TGTGCCAGCAGCCAAGGGGTTTTGGAGACCCAGTACTTC; j_gene: TRBJ2-5; d_gene: -; v_gene: TRBV4-2; abundance: -
CDR3aa: CASSPGMIDEQYF; CDR3nt: TGTGCCAGCTCACCGGGGATGATCGACGAGCAGTACTTC; j_gene: TRBJ2-7; d_gene: -; v_gene: TRBV18; abundance: -
CDR3aa: CASSLGAGKETQYF; CDR3nt: TGCGCCAGCAGCTTGGGGGCAGGGAAAGAGACCCAGTACTTC; j_gene: TRBJ2-5; d_gene: -; v_gene: TRBV5-1; abundance: once
CDR3aa: CAWSAWTSGDYNEQFF; CDR3nt: TGTGCCTGGAGTGCCTGGACCAGCGGGGATTACAATGAGCAGTTCTTC; j_gene: TRBJ2-1; d_gene: TRBD2; v_gene: TRBV30; abundance: -
CDR3aa: CASSLGSGREETQYF; CDR3nt: TGCGCCAGCAGCCTAGGTAGCGGCCGGGAAGAGACCCAGTACTTC; j_gene: TRBJ2-5; d_gene: -; v_gene: TRBV5-1; abundance: -
CDR3aa: CASSPVRISRRNIQYF; CDR3nt: TGTGCCAGCAGCCCCGTCAGGATTTCGAGGCGAAACATTCAGTACTTC; j_gene: TRBJ2-4; d_gene: -; v_gene: TRBV28; abundance: -